These 13 T cell receptor beta chains were sequenced from one sample in a study of blood T cell repertoires in COVID-19. The assay was immunoSEQ multiplex PCR, and TCRdb's table has in-frame clones only and misses some. Counted here are approximately 210,000 clones, about 88% occurring once; the ten biggest clones make up about 4.5%. The sample comprised peripheral blood. The receptors were gathered from a human donor in a cohort sampled during active COVID-19.

This chain uses TRBV5-8 with TRBJ1-1; no firm D call. Per the germline V gene, CDR1 is SGHTS and CDR2 is YDEGEE. V shed 0 bases and J shed 2 bases, with 5 bases lying between them. The CDR3 loop spans 13 amino acids. CDR3 loop: CASSLASNTEAFF. In nucleotides, the CDR3 is TGTGCCAGCAGCTTGGCCTCTAACACTGAAGCTTTCTTT.

The chain has TRBV9 and TRBJ2-6; a weak D match, TRBD2 (5 bases). The CDR3 consists of 17 residues. The germline gives CDR1 SGDLS, CDR2 YYNGEE. Trimming stripped 2 bases from V and 0 bases from J, with 12 bases between. The CDR3 protein is CASSVGLTSSGANVLTF. DNA of the CDR3: TGTGCCAGCAGCGTCGGACTGACTTCCTCTGGGGCCAACGTCCTGACTTTC.

This sequence joins TRBV19 and TRBJ1-5, with TRBD1 matching 8 bases. Germline-derived CDR1 and CDR2 are LNHDA and SQIVND (reference sequence). After removal of 5 bases from V and 7 bases from J, the junction contained 7 bases not matched to a gene. The CDR3 extends over 14 amino acids. The CDR3 sequence: CASSWTGWEQPQHF. In DNA form, the CDR3 reads TGTGCCAGTAGTTGGACAGGGTGGGAGCAGCCCCAGCATTTT.

V and J are TRBV2 and TRBJ2-1; 7 bases map to TRBD2. This CDR3 spans 14 amino acids. Germline CDR1 reads SNHLY; CDR2 reads FYNNEI. J lost 4 bases, V lost 5 bases, and 5 bases had no gene match. The chain's CDR3 is CASSLAGFYNEQFF. CDR3 nucleotides: TGTGCCAGCAGTTTAGCGGGTTTTTACAATGAGCAGTTCTTC.

V is TRBV7-2 and J is TRBJ2-2; D ambiguous. The CDR3 runs 14 residues. Trimming stripped 2 bases from V and 1 base from J, with 5 bases between. Per the germline V gene, CDR1 is SGHTA and CDR2 is FQGNSA. The CDR3 sequence is CASSLNRNTGELFF. The CDR3 bases are TGTGCCAGCAGCTTAAACAGGAACACCGGGGAGCTGTTTTTT.

In this sample, this clone turned up once. The chain links TRBV11-3 to TRBJ2-5; 9 bases map to TRBD1. The CDR3 is 14 amino acids. Per the germline V gene, CDR1 is SGHNT and CDR2 is YENEEA. The junction had 1 base not matched to a gene; V was cut back by 3 bases and J by 2 bases. CDR3 sequence reads: CASSLGQGQETQYF. The CDR3 region has the DNA TGTGCCAGCAGCTTGGGACAGGGACAAGAGACCCAGTACTTC.

This sequence joins TRBV4-2 and TRBJ2-7; 8 positions agree with TRBD1. The CDR3 is 15 residues long. Germline V CDR1 and CDR2: LGHNA, YNFKEQ. J was trimmed by 3 bases and V by 1 base; bases with no gene match: 5. The CDR3 DNA follows: TGTGCCAGCAGCCAAGTAGGACAGGGCAGCTACGAGCAGTACTTC. Encoded protein: CASSQVGQGSYEQYF.

This clone turned up a few times. The chain employs TRBV6-4 and TRBJ1-1; a weak D match, TRBD1 (6 bases). The CDR3 has 14 residues. Germline CDR1 is MRHNA and CDR2 is SNTAGT. Trimming removed 6 bases at V and 1 base at J, with 12 bases between. CDR3 sequence: CASRAQGRNTEAFF. CDR3 nucleotides: TGTGCCAGCAGGGCACAGGGTAGGAACACTGAAGCTTTCTTT.

This clone was picked up one time. One end of the junction is discordant with germline, which a read error may explain. The rearrangement links TRBV27 to TRBJ2-1; 8 nucleotides line up with TRBD2. CDR1 is MNHEY, CDR2 SMNVEV, per germline (reference sequence). The length of the CDR3 is 15 residues. CDR3 region: CASGFGAGGENEQFF. CDR3 DNA: TGTGCCAGCGGTTTCGGGGCGGGAGGTGAAAATGAGCAGTTCTTC.

The genes are TRBV13 and TRBJ2-7; tentatively, D is TRBD1 (5 bases). The V end was cut by 0 bases, the J end by 1 base, with 10 bases between. Germline CDR1 PRHDT, CDR2 FYEKMQ (reference sequence). The CDR3 loop spans 15 amino acids. The CDR3 nucleotides are TGTGCCAGCAGCTTAGGATTGGCAGGGTCCTACGAGCAGTACTTC. This codes for CASSLGLAGSYEQYF.

The V gene is TRBV5-1, the J gene TRBJ2-7, with D perhaps matching TRBD2 (6 bases). V gave up 2 bases and J gave up 6 bases, with 15 bases separating them. This CDR3 spans 14 amino acids. Germline CDR1 SGHRS, CDR2 YFSETQ. In nucleotides, the CDR3 is TGCGCCAGCAGCTTAGGAGGGGTCGACACCGAGCAGTACTTC. Its translation is CASSLGGVDTEQYF.

This clone was observed a single time. Here the CDR3 DNA reads TGTGCCAGCAGACCAATGGGCGAAAACATTCAGTACTTC. It codes for CASRPMGENIQYF. The chain is built from TRBV28 and TRBJ2-4; D unresolved. The CDR3 has 13 amino acids. Trimming left V 6 bases short and J 5 bases short, with 11 bases between. CDR1 is MDHEN, CDR2 SYDVKM, per germline.

The V and J genes are TRBV5-6 and TRBJ1-1; 8 bases align to TRBD1. Germline values: CDR1 SGHDT, CDR2 YYEEEE. Unmatched junction bases numbered 7, after V lost 6 bases and J lost 3 bases. The CDR3 consists of 14 residues. The CDR3 DNA reads TGTGCCAGCAACCCAACAGGGGGAGACACTGAAGCTTTCTTT. It is translated as CASNPTGGDTEAFF.